Here is one T cell receptor beta chain with its context. This entry comes from a study of blood T cell repertoires in COVID-19. Study as a whole: The United States, Italy and Spain provided the acute and convalescent COVID-19 samples. T cells, B-cell-depleted T cells, or PBMCs supplied cDNA or gDNA.

As processed by the authors: Reference gene primer amplification in the assay estimated nucleated cell counts. Using immunoSEQ multiplex PCR, the repertoire was profiled, and TCRdb retains in-frame clones only, with some absent. D and trimming come from the DNA, and the V and J calls and clone size come from that table. Altogether about 210,000 clones are present, roughly 90% being singletons, with the ten largest covering 6.5% to 9%. V lost 3 bases and J 4 bases, leaving 17 bases between the germline ends. The germline gives CDR1 SGHTA, CDR2 FQGNSA. The CDR3 covers 16 residues. Sequencing used PBMCs or T cells enriched from blood (not recorded which). The chain joins TRBV7-2 to TRBJ2-3; D might be TRBD1 (6 bases). This clonotype originated in a young woman who had recovered from COVID-19. CDR3 region: CASSLPWTDPSDTQYF. The CDR3 bases are TGTGCCAGCAGCTTGCCTTGGACAGATCCTTCAGATACGCAGTATTTT.